This T cell receptor beta chain was found in a study of blood T cells in healthy people across ages. Sample-barcoded 5' priming and a J-beta primer mix drove a second PCR of 7 to 11 cycles. TCRdb re-derived calls from the 5' RACE reads in MiXCR, one entry per CDR3 protein. The table shows fewer than 800,000 distinct CDR3 sequences, with around 48% occurring only once. About this clonotype itself: A read error is possible here, since a much larger clone lies one base away.

V gave up 4 bases and J gave up 1 base, with 1 base separating them. The germline CDR1 and CDR2 sequences are SQVTM and ANQGSEA. This CDR3 is 10 amino acids long. The TCR sequence derives from an older woman in good health. V and J are TRBV29-1 and TRBJ2-5; D ambiguous. Sequencing was carried out using blood. CDR3 in DNA: TGCAGCGTTGTCCAAGAGACCCAGTACTTC. It codes for CSVVQETQYF. Together with reference TRBV29-1 and TRBJ2-5, the CDR3 gives the full variable domain: SAVISQKPSRDICQRGTSLTIQCQVDSQVTMMFWYRQQPGQSLTLIATANQGSEATYESGFVIDKFPISRPNLTFSTLTVSNMSPEDSSIYLCSVVQETQYFGPGTRLLVL.